The rows below give T cell receptor beta chains drawn from one sample of a study of T cells in Graves' hyperthyroidism and ophthalmopathy. TCRdb analysed the multiplex PCR reads with MiXCR anew, one entry per CDR3 protein. The sample records about 380,000 distinct CDR3 sequences, 13% to 15% being singletons. Sequencing was done on a sample of blood. All receptors derive from a woman aged 25-40 years with Graves' ophthalmopathy. The CDR3 runs from the conserved cysteine through the conserved F or W. A D gene is named only where the DNA matches it firmly. Not every row has a clone size; where given, it reads once, few, many or a size class.

TRBV18	-	TRBJ2-5	many	TGTGCCAGCTCACCAGGGGTAAGGGAAGAGACCCAGTACTTC	CASSPGVREETQYF
TRBV6-1	-	TRBJ1-1	many	TGTGCCAGCAGTGAATTGGTGGGGCCGGGCTTGAACACTGAAGCTTTCTTT	CASSELVGPGLNTEAFF
TRBV12-3/TRBV12-4	TRBD1	TRBJ1-6	-	TGTGCCAGCAGACCCCAGGGACAGTATAATTCACCCCTCCACTTT	CASRPQGQYNSPLHF
TRBV15	-	TRBJ1-2	-	TGTGCCACCAGCAGAGATAACCCCCGACCGGCTTCGGACTATGGCTACACCTTC	CATSRDNPRPASDYGYTF
TRBV6-1	TRBD1	TRBJ2-3	many	TGTGCCAGCAGACAACAGGGGCTAGATACGCAGTATTTT	CASRQQGLDTQYF
TRBV29-1	-	TRBJ1-1	few	TGCAGCGTCGACAGACGGAACACTGAAGCTTTCTTT	CSVDRRNTEAFF
TRBV30	-	TRBJ2-1	many	TGTGCCTGGAGTGTACGCGTGAAGGGCAATGAGCAGTTCTTC	CAWSVRVKGNEQFF
TRBV15	TRBD1	TRBJ2-7	few	TGTGCCACCGGCAGTCTAGGGGGCGCGTCCTACGAGCAGTACTTC	CATGSLGGASYEQYF
TRBV2	TRBD1	TRBJ1-1	many	TGTGCCAGCACTAGACAGGGGAGGATGAACACTGAAGCTTTCTTT	CASTRQGRMNTEAFF
TRBV12-3/TRBV12-4	TRBD1	TRBJ1-5	many	TGTGCCAGCAGTTCTAACCCCAAGACAGGGTGGGATCAGCCCCAGCATTTT	CASSSNPKTGWDQPQHF
TRBV6-1	TRBD1	TRBJ1-5	many	TGTGCCAGCAGGGGACAGGGGCAAAGTCAGCCCCAGCATTTT	CASRGQGQSQPQHF
TRBV27	TRBD2	TRBJ2-1	many	TGTGCCAGCAGTCTCCCACTAGCGGGGTCTTACAATGAGCAGTTCTTC	CASSLPLAGSYNEQFF